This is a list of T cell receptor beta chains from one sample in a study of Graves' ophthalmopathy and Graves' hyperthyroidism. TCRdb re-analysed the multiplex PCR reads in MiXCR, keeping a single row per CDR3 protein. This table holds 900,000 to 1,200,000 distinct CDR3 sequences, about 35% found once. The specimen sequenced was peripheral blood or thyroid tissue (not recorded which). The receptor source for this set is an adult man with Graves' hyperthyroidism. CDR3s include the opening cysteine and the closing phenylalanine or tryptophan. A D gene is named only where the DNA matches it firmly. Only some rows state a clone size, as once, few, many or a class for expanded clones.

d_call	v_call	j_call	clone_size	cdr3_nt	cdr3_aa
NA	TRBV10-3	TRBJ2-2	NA	TGTGCCAGCCCTGACAGGTTCACCCGGGAGCTGTTTTTT	CASPDRFTRELFF
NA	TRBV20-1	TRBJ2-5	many	TGCAGTGCTGGGGACTTTCAAGAGACCCAGTACTTC	CSAGDFQETQYF
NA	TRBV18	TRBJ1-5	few	TGTGCCAGCTCACAGGGTTTCGACAATCAGCCCCAGCATTTT	CASSQGFDNQPQHF
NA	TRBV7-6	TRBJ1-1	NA	TGTGCCAGCAGCTCCTCGCAGGGAAGGAGGGCCCGATATGAAGCTTTCTTT	CASSSSQGRRARYEAFF
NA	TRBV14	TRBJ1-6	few	TGTGCCAGCAGCCAAGAAAAATCGTGGGTCTCACCCCTCCACTTT	CASSQEKSWVSPLHF
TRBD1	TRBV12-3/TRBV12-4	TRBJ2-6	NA	TGTGCCAGCAGAGGACCCGACAGGGCCGGGGCCAACGTCCTGACTTTC	CASRGPDRAGANVLTF
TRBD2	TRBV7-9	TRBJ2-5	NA	TGTGCCAGCAGCCCCTGGACTAGTCAAATTATAGAGACCCAGTACTTC	CASSPWTSQIIETQYF
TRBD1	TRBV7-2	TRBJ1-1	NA	TGTGCCAGCAGCTTATTGGGACAGGACACTGAAGCTTTCTTT	CASSLLGQDTEAFF
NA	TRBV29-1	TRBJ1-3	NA	TGCAGCGTGGGGACGGGACAAGCGGGAGGGAACACCATATATTTT	CSVGTGQAGGNTIYF
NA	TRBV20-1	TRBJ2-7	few	TGCAGTGCTGTTTCAGGGTTGTCCTACGAGCAGTACTTC	CSAVSGLSYEQYF
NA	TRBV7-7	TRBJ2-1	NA	TGTGCTAGCAGCTTAGCCCCAGGGATGGATGAGCAGTTCTTC	CASSLAPGMDEQFF
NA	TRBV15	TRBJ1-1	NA	TGTGCCACCAGCAGAGGATACAGTGCGGCCGGCGAAGCTTTCTTT	CATSRGYSAAGEAFF
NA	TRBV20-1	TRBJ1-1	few	TGCAGTGCGCACCGGGACCTAAACACTGAAGCTTTCTTT	CSAHRDLNTEAFF
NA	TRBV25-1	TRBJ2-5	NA	TGTGCCAGCAGTGATTTTAGCGGAAGGGGGTTGGGATCACAAGAGACCCAGTACTTC	CASSDFSGRGLGSQETQYF
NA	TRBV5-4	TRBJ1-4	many	TGTGCCAGCAGCTTGAGCACAGGGCGAAATGAAAAACTGTTTTTT	CASSLSTGRNEKLFF
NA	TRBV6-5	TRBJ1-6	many	TGTGCCAGCAGTTTGATCGGTCAGGCCCTCCACTTT	CASSLIGQALHF
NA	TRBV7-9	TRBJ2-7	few	TGTGCCAGCAGCCGTGGGCGGAACTCCTACGAGCAGTACTTC	CASSRGRNSYEQYF
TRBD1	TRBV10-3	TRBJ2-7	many	TGTGCCACTCAACCGGGACAGGGCTACGAGCAGTACTTC	CATQPGQGYEQYF
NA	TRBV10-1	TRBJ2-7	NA	TGCGCCAGCAGTGCCGGACTAGGGGGGGCAAACTACGAGCAGTACTTC	CASSAGLGGANYEQYF
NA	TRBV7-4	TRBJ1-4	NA	TGTGCCGCGACAGCAACTAATGAAAAACTGTTTTTT	CAATATNEKLFF
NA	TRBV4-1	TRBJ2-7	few	TGCGCCAGCAGCCAAACTACTGGGGAATACGAGCAGTACTTC	CASSQTTGEYEQYF
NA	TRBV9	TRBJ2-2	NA	TGTGCCAGCCGACGGGGGGCAGCGCTTGGCACCGGGGAGCTGTTTTTT	CASRRGAALGTGELFF
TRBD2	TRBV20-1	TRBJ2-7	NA	TGCAGTGCTAGTCTAGCGGGAGACTACGAGCAGTACTTC	CSASLAGDYEQYF
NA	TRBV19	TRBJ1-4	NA	TGTGCCAGTGGCCTGGCAGGGGCGTTTACAACTAATGAAAAACTGTTTTTT	CASGLAGAFTTNEKLFF
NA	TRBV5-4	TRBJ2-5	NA	TGTGCCAGCAGCTTGAAGTCGGGATTCCAAGAGACCCAGTACTTC	CASSLKSGFQETQYF
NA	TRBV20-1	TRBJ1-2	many	TGCAGTGCTAGATCCCGGGACGGAGCCCTCTATGGCTACACCTTC	CSARSRDGALYGYTF
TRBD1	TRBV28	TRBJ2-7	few	TGTGCCAGCAGTCGAAAGACAGGGTACTACGAGCAGTACTTC	CASSRKTGYYEQYF
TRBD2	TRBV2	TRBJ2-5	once	TGTGCCAGCCAACCAGGGCGGGAGTGGCGGGGGTCCCAGTACTTC	CASQPGREWRGSQYF
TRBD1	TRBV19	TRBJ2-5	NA	TGTGCCACCGGGACAGGGGTAGCAGAGACCCAGTACTTC	CATGTGVAETQYF
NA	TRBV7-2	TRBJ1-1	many	TGTGCCAGCAGCTTAGGTTTCCAAAACACTGAAGCTTTCTTT	CASSLGFQNTEAFF
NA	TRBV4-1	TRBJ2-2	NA	TGCGCCACCTCACGGGACGGGGAGCTGTTTTTT	CATSRDGELFF
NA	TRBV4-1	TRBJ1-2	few	TGCGCCAGCAGCCAGGAGACAGGTCTCTATGGCTACACCTTC	CASSQETGLYGYTF
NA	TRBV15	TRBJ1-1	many	TGTGCCACCGGTCACAGGAACACTGAAGCTTTCTTT	CATGHRNTEAFF
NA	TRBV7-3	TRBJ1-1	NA	TGTGCCAGCAAAAATTCGGGACTGAACACTGAAGCTTTCTTT	CASKNSGLNTEAFF
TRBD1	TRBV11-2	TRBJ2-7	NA	TGTGCCAGCAGCCGGGACAGAGTGGACACCGGGGAGCAGTACTTC	CASSRDRVDTGEQYF
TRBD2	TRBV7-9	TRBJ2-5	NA	TGTGCCAGCAGCGACCTGGGGAGCGGGAATATCCAAGAGACCCAGTACTTC	CASSDLGSGNIQETQYF
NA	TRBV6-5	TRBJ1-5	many	TGTGCCAGCAAGCAGGCCCTCGGGGGACAGCCCCAGCATTTT	CASKQALGGQPQHF
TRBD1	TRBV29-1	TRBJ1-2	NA	TGCAGCAGTAGCAATCAGGGGGTAGGTGGCTACACCTTC	CSSSNQGVGGYTF
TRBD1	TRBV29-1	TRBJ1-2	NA	TGCAGCGTTGGGACAGGGGGCTTTAGGGGCTACACCTTC	CSVGTGGFRGYTF
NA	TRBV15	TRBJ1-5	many	TGTGCCACCAGCAGAGAGAAGGGGTTGGAGCAGCCCCAGCATTTT	CATSREKGLEQPQHF
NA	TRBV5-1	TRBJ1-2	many	TGCGCCAGCAGCTTGGCCCCTTTAGGCGGCTACACCTTC	CASSLAPLGGYTF
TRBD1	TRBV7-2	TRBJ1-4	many	TGTGCCAGCAGCAACCGACAGGGGTTACGCGAAAAACTGTTTTTT	CASSNRQGLREKLFF
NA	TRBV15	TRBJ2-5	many	TGTGCCACCAGTCGCCTCGAGACCCAGTACTTC	CATSRLETQYF
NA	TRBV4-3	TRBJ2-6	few	TGCGCCAGCAGCCAAGATGTGATACTGACTGGGGCCAACGTCCTGACTTTC	CASSQDVILTGANVLTF
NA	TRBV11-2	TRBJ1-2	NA	TGTGCCAGCAGCTTAAATTTGAGGATCTCCGGCTATGGCTACACCTTC	CASSLNLRISGYGYTF
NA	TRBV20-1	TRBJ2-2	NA	TGCAGTGCTAGTCCCCCGGACCTCAATCCCAACACCGGGGAGCTGTTTTTT	CSASPPDLNPNTGELFF
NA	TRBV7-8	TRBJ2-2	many	TGTGCCAGCCTGGCAGGGCGGAACACCGGGGAGCTGTTTTTT	CASLAGRNTGELFF
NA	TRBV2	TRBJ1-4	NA	TGTGCCAGCAGTGAACGCGGGGCTAATGAAAAACTGTTTTTT	CASSERGANEKLFF